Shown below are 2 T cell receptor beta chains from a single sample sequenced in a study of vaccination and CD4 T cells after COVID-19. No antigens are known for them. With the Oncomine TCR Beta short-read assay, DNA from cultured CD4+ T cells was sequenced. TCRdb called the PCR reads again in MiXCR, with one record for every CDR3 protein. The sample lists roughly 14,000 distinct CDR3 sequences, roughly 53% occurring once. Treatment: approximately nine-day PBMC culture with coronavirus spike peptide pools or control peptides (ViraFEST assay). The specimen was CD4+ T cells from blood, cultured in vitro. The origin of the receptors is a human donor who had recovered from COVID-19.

CDR3 residues: CASSFSAGFGRRSPTDTQYF. The CDR3 region has the DNA TGTGCCAGTAGTTTTTCCGCGGGATTTGGCCGTCGGTCCCCCACAGATACGCAGTATTTT. The V call is TRBV19, the J call TRBJ2-3; perhaps TRBD2 as D (6 bases). The V and J ends lost 5 bases and 2 bases respectively, with 29 bases between them. The CDR3 totals 20 residues. Per the germline V gene, CDR1 is LNHDA and CDR2 is SQIVND (reference sequence).

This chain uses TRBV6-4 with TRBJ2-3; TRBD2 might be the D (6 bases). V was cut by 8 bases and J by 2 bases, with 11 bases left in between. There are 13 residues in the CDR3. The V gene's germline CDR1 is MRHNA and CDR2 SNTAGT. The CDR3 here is CASRDWLTDTQYF. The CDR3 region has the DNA TGTGCCAGCCGGGACTGGCTCACAGATACGCAGTATTTT.